A selection of T cell receptor beta chains follows, all from one sample in a study of CD8+ T cells in alopecia areata. Profiling relied on immunoSEQ multiplex PCR, and the TCRdb table lists in-frame clones only, not all of them. The sample yields about 210,000 clones, about 50% seen once. The starting material was CD4+ T cells sorted from blood, obtained at week 4, from a patient treated with tofacitinib. These TCRs come from a human donor with alopecia areata. CDR3s include the opening cysteine and the closing phenylalanine or tryptophan. The D gene is left open where the match is weak. Clone sizes are given selectively: once, few, many, or a class where the clone is expanded.

V: TRBV30
D: -
J: TRBJ1-2
size: once
DNA: TGTGCCCAATGGAGGCGGGAGCAGGGTAATGGCTACACCTTC
CDR3: CAQWRREQGNGYTF

V: TRBV29-1
D: -
J: TRBJ1-2
size: -
DNA: TGCAGCGTTTCGTTACAGAGCTATGGCTACACCTTC
CDR3: CSVSLQSYGYTF

V: TRBV19
D: TRBD1
J: TRBJ2-3
size: few
DNA: TGTGCCAGTAGTAGGGACAGAGACACAGATACGCAGTATTTT
CDR3: CASSRDRDTDTQYF

V: TRBV7-2
D: -
J: TRBJ1-5
size: -
DNA: TGTGCCAGCAGCTTGGAAGTGAGTACGCCCCAGCATTTT
CDR3: CASSLEVSTPQHF

V: TRBV5-1
D: -
J: TRBJ2-6
size: -
DNA: TGCGCCAGCAGCGTGGGCCCTCCTGGGGCCAACGTCCTGACTTTC
CDR3: CASSVGPPGANVLTF

V: TRBV29-1
D: -
J: TRBJ1-4
size: -
DNA: TGCAGCGTCGCCGGTCGGGATGAAAAACTGTTTTTT
CDR3: CSVAGRDEKLFF

V: TRBV29-1
D: TRBD1
J: TRBJ1-6
size: once
DNA: TGCAGCGTTCGAGACAGGGATGGTTCACCCCTCCACTTT
CDR3: CSVRDRDGSPLHF

V: TRBV29-1
D: TRBD1
J: TRBJ1-1
size: few
DNA: TGCAGCGTTGAAGTAGTGACAGGGTATAGTGAAGCTTTCTTT
CDR3: CSVEVVTGYSEAFF

V: TRBV7-9
D: TRBD1
J: TRBJ2-1
size: few
DNA: TGTGCCAGCAGCTTACGACAGGGGGGATTAGGGGAGCAGTTCTTC
CDR3: CASSLRQGGLGEQFF

V: TRBV15
D: TRBD1
J: TRBJ2-6
size: -
DNA: TGTGCCACCAGCAGAGGGTATGGGACAGGTGCCCTGGGAGGGGCCAACGTCCTGACTTTC
CDR3: CATSRGYGTGALGGANVLTF

V: TRBV15
D: -
J: TRBJ1-2
size: -
DNA: TGTGCCACCTCGGGGGGCCCAAATGCCTATGGCTACACCTTC
CDR3: CATSGGPNAYGYTF

V: TRBV18
D: TRBD1
J: TRBJ2-7
size: -
DNA: TGTGCCAGTAAGGGGGACAGCCTCTACGAGCAGTACTTC
CDR3: CASKGDSLYEQYF

V: TRBV27
D: -
J: TRBJ2-7
size: few
DNA: TGTGCCAGCAGAAAACCCGGGGGCGGAAGGGAGCAGTACTTC
CDR3: CASRKPGGGREQYF

V: TRBV5-1
D: TRBD2
J: TRBJ2-2
size: -
DNA: TGCGCCAGCAGCTCCCGAGCGGGGGGCCGCACCGGGGAGCTGTTTTTT
CDR3: CASSSRAGGRTGELFF

V: TRBV9
D: TRBD1
J: TRBJ2-3
size: few
DNA: TGTGCCAGCACCGAGAGACAGGGTTCCACAGATACGCAGTATTTT
CDR3: CASTERQGSTDTQYF

V: TRBV5-1
D: -
J: TRBJ2-3
size: -
DNA: TGCGCCAGCAGCATAAGCGGGCATGGCACAGATACGCAGTATTTT
CDR3: CASSISGHGTDTQYF

V: TRBV2
D: -
J: TRBJ2-7
size: -
DNA: TGTGCCAGCAGTGTAGGGACGGGCGGCGGTGAGCAGTACTTC
CDR3: CASSVGTGGGEQYF

V: TRBV9
D: -
J: TRBJ1-2
size: -
DNA: TGTGCCAGCAGCCCCCAGGGAAACTATGGCTACACCTTC
CDR3: CASSPQGNYGYTF

V: TRBV5-1
D: -
J: TRBJ2-7
size: -
DNA: TGCGCCAGCAGCTTGTTGGTGCACTACGAGCAGTACTTC
CDR3: CASSLLVHYEQYF

V: TRBV6-5
D: -
J: TRBJ1-5
size: once
DNA: TGTGCCAGCAGTTACTCATACAATCAGCCCCAGCATTTT
CDR3: CASSYSYNQPQHF

V: TRBV30
D: TRBD1
J: TRBJ2-1
size: -
DNA: TGTGCCTGGGAAAACCCAGGGACAGGGGGGCAGTTCTTC
CDR3: CAWENPGTGGQFF

V: TRBV30
D: TRBD1
J: TRBJ1-4
size: -
DNA: TGTGCCCGCGGGACAGGGGGACGTGAAAAACTGTTTTTT
CDR3: CARGTGGREKLFF

V: TRBV9
D: -
J: TRBJ1-2
size: few
DNA: TGTGCCAGCAGCGTAGGACGGGCTAACTATGGCTACACCTTC
CDR3: CASSVGRANYGYTF

V: TRBV6-1
D: TRBD1
J: TRBJ1-4
size: many
DNA: TGTGCCAGCAGTGCCCGACAGGGGACCCTTTCAACTAATGAAAAACTGTTTTTT
CDR3: CASSARQGTLSTNEKLFF

V: TRBV19
D: -
J: TRBJ1-2
size: few
DNA: TGTGCCAGTAGTAGGGGACCGGATGGCTACACCTTC
CDR3: CASSRGPDGYTF